This TCR beta chain originates from a study of blood T cell repertoires in COVID-19. Looking at the study overall: The analysed material was cDNA or gDNA that came from T cells, B-cell-depleted T cells, or PBMCs.

Produced via immunoSEQ multiplex PCR; TCRdb's table is partial and in-frame only. The sample comprises 540,000 or so clones, roughly 89% of which are singletons, and 7.8% rests with the top ten. This TCR came from a woman between 45 and 65 years old with COVID-19, enrolled during active disease. The sequenced sample consisted of peripheral blood.

CDR3 bases: TGCGCCAGCAGAACGTACGACAGTATCACTGAAGCTTTCTTT. It codes for CASRTYDSITEAFF. V gene TRBV5-1 combines with J gene TRBJ1-1; the D gene is possibly TRBD1 (5 bases). The germline V gene has CDR1 SGHRS and CDR2 YFSETQ. Trimming shortened V by 5 bases and J by 4 bases, and 15 bases separated the two germline ends. This CDR3 has 14 residues.